This entry features one T cell receptor beta chain sequence. Its antigen is not known. The source of the sample is a study of cytomegalovirus exposure and HLA in healthy donors. Overall study results and limits: Across HLA loci, a later analysis found differing TCR association rates, with DRB1 most and HLA-C fewest.

A multiplex PCR was run with 60 Vbeta primers and 13 Jbeta primers. Repertoires were generated with immunoSEQ multiplex PCR, while TCRdb's copy carries only in-frame clones and drops some. The sample lists roughly 200,000 clones, 65% to 85% occurring once. This CDR3 is built from 15 residues. The germline gives CDR1 LNHDA, CDR2 SQIVND (reference sequence). Trimming took 2 bases from V and 3 from J, leaving 14 bases between them. The rearrangement joins TRBV19 to TRBJ2-7, with no clear D. What was sequenced was PBMCs. This TCR was recovered from a man aged 25-40 years in good health and CMV-seronegative. The CDR3 protein is CASSILPGFDYEQYF. CDR3 coding DNA: TGTGCCAGTAGTATACTCCCAGGCTTCGACTACGAGCAGTACTTC. The complete variable domain, with remaining parts taken from reference TRBV19 and TRBJ2-7, reads DGGITQSPKYLFRKEGQNVTLSCEQNLNHDAMYWYRQDPGQGLRLIYYSQIVNDFQKGDIAEGYSVSREKKESFPLTVTSAQKNPTAFYLCASSILPGFDYEQYFGPGTRLTVT.